This passage covers 25 T cell receptor beta chains from one sample sequenced in a study of T cells generated in artificial thymic organoids (dated 2017 in TCRdb). Library preparation employed 5' RACE. Sequencing took place on an Illumina MiSeq. TCRalpha and TCRbeta libraries were amplified separately by semi-nested PCR with Advantage 2 and reverse primers in the TRAC or TRBC constant regions. Clones were called with MiXCR by TCRdb after fastp trimmed the public reads at Q25, and only in-frame beta chains were retained. Every distinct CDR3 protein forms one entry, paired with its most common genes and DNA. The table for this sample lists thousands of distinct CDR3 sequences; about 16% of them were counted only once. The ten largest clones take up approximately 1.4% of the sample. Sequencing input: naive CD8+ T cells from the thymus. What this sample's cell subset or site label stands for: CD3+TCRalphabeta+CD8SP T cells; for blood, CD45RO-CCR7+ naive CD8+ T cells. The origin of the receptors is a human donor who gave cord blood stem cells for thymic organoid culture, a cardiac surgery patient who gave postnatal thymus, or a blood donor (not recorded which).

This clonotype is medium-sized within its sample. The rearrangement links TRBV27 to TRBJ2-1; TRBD1 is a possible D gene (6 bases). The CDR3 spans 13 residues. The ends were cut back, 5 bases at V and 6 bases at J, with 11 bases in the middle. Germline-derived CDR1 and CDR2 are MNHEY and SMNVEV (reference sequence). In DNA, the CDR3 is TGTGCCAGCAGTCCTTGGACAGTCAATGAGCAGTTCTTC. It translates to CASSPWTVNEQFF.

This chain connects TRBV4-1 to TRBJ1-5; the D gene is possibly TRBD1 (5 bases). CDR1 MGHRA and CDR2 YSYEKL come from the germline V gene. Trimming stripped 0 bases from V and 5 bases from J, with 11 bases between. CDR3 length: 15 residues. CDR3 in amino acids: CASSQDREGHQPQHF. CDR3 sequence (DNA): TGCGCCAGCAGCCAAGACAGGGAAGGACATCAGCCCCAGCATTTT.

This clonotype is termed medium-sized. The chain joins TRBV4-1 to TRBJ2-7; D is unresolved. The V gene lost 3 bases and the J gene lost 4 bases, with 16 bases spanning the gap. Germline V gene data show CDR1 as MGHRA and CDR2 as YSYEKL. The CDR3 contains 15 residues. Here the CDR3 reads CASSHRIQDGYEQYF. CDR3 nucleotide sequence: TGCGCCAGCAGCCACCGAATCCAAGACGGTTACGAGCAGTACTTC.

This clonotype was recorded at least ten times. The V gene is TRBV6-2 or TRBV6-3, the J gene TRBJ2-7, with D possibly being TRBD2 (5 bases). Trimming pared 2 bases from V and 5 bases from J, leaving 7 bases between. The CDR3 is made up of 12 amino acids. The germline V gene encodes CDR1 MNHEY and CDR2 SVGEGT. The CDR3 protein is CASSYEGHEQYF. CDR3 DNA: TGTGCCAGCAGTTACGAGGGTCACGAGCAGTACTTC.

The sample holds a few counts of this clonotype. The chain links TRBV4-3 to TRBJ2-1, with a tentative D call TRBD2 (6 bases). This CDR3 comprises 19 residues. In germline, CDR1 is LGHNA, CDR2 YSLEER. Trimming removed 0 bases from V and 7 bases from J, with 25 bases in between. CDR3 sequence reads: CASSQDSPVEGAGKNEQFF. CDR3 nucleotides: TGCGCCAGCAGCCAAGATTCTCCCGTTGAGGGAGCGGGTAAGAATGAGCAGTTCTTC.

This clonotype is labeled as medium-sized. The chain employs TRBV28 and TRBJ2-7; D uncertain. Germline assignment: CDR1 MDHEN and CDR2 SYDVKM. Trimming left V 3 bases short and J 7 bases short, with 10 bases between. CDR3 length: 12 residues. DNA of the CDR3: TGTGCCAGCAGTTTCAAGGGCTGGGAGCAGTACTTC. It specifies CASSFKGWEQYF.

The J gene is TRBJ2-7, the V gene TRBV19; maybe TRBD2 (6 bases). The length of the CDR3 is 14 residues. Germline CDR1 and CDR2: LNHDA and SQIVND (reference sequence). V was pared by 9 bases and J by 0 bases, with 15 bases between. CDR3 residues: CASLEGPNSYEQYF. The CDR3 DNA sequence: TGTGCCAGCCTGGAGGGGCCGAACTCCTACGAGCAGTACTTC.

This chain connects TRBV19 to TRBJ1-4, with no clear D. Germline V lookup: CDR1 LNHDA, CDR2 SQIVND (reference sequence). The CDR3 length is 17 residues. With 3 bases removed from V and 0 bases from J, the gap between germline ends came to 14 bases. CDR3 sequence reads: CASSIPATSATNEKLFF. CDR3 nucleotide sequence: TGTGCCAGTAGTATTCCGGCTACTTCAGCAACTAATGAAAAACTGTTTTTT.

This clonotype came up many times. The CDR3 DNA reads as TGTGCCAGCAGTTTCCGCTGGCAGGGACCAAAAAGCTCCTACGAGCAGTACTTC. Amino acid sequence: CASSFRWQGPKSSYEQYF. The rearrangement links TRBV27 to TRBJ2-7; D may match TRBD1 or TRBD2 (5 bases each). Germline CDR1 and CDR2: MNHEY and SMNVEV (reference sequence). The CDR3 has 18 amino acids. V lost 3 bases and J lost 0, with 21 bases in between.

By frequency in the sample, this clonotype is medium-sized. The chain joins TRBV5-1 to TRBJ1-1; no reliable D call. V shed 4 bases and J shed 8 bases, with 15 bases lying between them. CDR1 is SGHRS and CDR2 is YFSETQ in the germline V gene. CDR3 length equals 13 residues. The CDR3 region has the DNA TGCGCCAGCAGCCGGGCCTGGATAAAAGAAGCTTTCTTT. Its protein is CASSRAWIKEAFF.

This clonotype rates as medium-sized. The chain has TRBV2 and TRBJ2-7; D is uncertain. This CDR3 contains 16 residues. From germline, CDR1 is SNHLY and CDR2 FYNNEI. V was clipped by 6 bases and J by 0 bases, with 18 bases between them. CDR3 in DNA: TGTGCCAGCAGAGACTCCCCTAACGACCTCTCCTACGAGCAGTACTTC. It yields the protein CASRDSPNDLSYEQYF.

Remarks on this clonotype: A much larger clonotype is one base distant, so this may be a read error. This sequence joins TRBV12-3 or TRBV12-4 and TRBJ2-3; 8 bases agree with TRBD2. This CDR3 is 17 amino acids long. CDR3: CAGSSPQAGARTDTQYF. The CDR3 coding sequence is TGTGCCGGCAGTTCACCTCAAGCGGGAGCGCGCACAGATACGCAGTATTTT.

This clonotype has a handful of counts. This chain uses TRBV4-3 with TRBJ2-1; TRBD2 matches at 13 bases. The V segment lost 3 bases and the J segment 3 bases; nucleotides outside the gene matches: 8. Germline loops: CDR1 LGHNA, CDR2 YSLEER. The CDR3 is made up of 18 amino acids. This chain's CDR3 is CASSQHRGLAGFYNEQFF. In nucleotides, the CDR3 is TGCGCCAGCAGCCAGCACAGGGGACTAGCGGGATTCTACAATGAGCAGTTCTTC.

By share of the sample, this clonotype is medium-sized. The rearrangement links TRBV27 to TRBJ2-4; 9 bases line up with TRBD1. V shed 5 bases and J 0 bases; nucleotides not matched to a gene: 23. The CDR3 is made up of 22 amino acids. Germline loops: CDR1 MNHEY, CDR2 SMNVEV (reference sequence). The CDR3 DNA follows: TGTGCCAGCAGTCCCATGCCCGGACACAGGGGGCGCGGGGACATAGCCAAAAACATTCAGTACTTC. This translates into CASSPMPGHRGRGDIAKNIQYF.

A note on this clonotype: Since a much larger clone is just one base distant, this may be a read error. The rearrangement uses TRBV12-3 or TRBV12-4 and TRBJ2-1; maybe TRBD2 (6 bases). CDR3 length: 14 amino acids. As DNA, the CDR3 is TGTGTCAGCAGTTTAGATTTGGGGGGCAATGAGCAGTTCTTC. Translated, it gives CVSSLDLGGNEQFF.

This clonotype rates as medium-sized. The chain carries TRBV27 and TRBJ1-6; the D gene is possibly TRBD1 (5 bases). Per germline, CDR1 MNHEY and CDR2 SMNVEV (reference sequence). V was pared by 6 bases and J by 10 bases, with 19 bases between. The CDR3 totals 15 residues. The CDR3 nucleotides read TGTGCCAGCAGCAGATCGCAGGGAGCTCGGTCACCCCTCCACTTT. It translates to CASSRSQGARSPLHF.

By sample share, this clonotype is medium-sized. The chain carries TRBV6-5 and TRBJ2-3; 11 bases agree with TRBD2. The CDR3 runs 16 residues. V lost 4 bases, J lost 2 bases, and 5 bases stayed unmatched. Germline assignment: CDR1 MNHEY and CDR2 SVGAGI. The chain's CDR3 is CASSLLAGENTDTQYF. CDR3 coding DNA: TGTGCCAGCAGTTTACTAGCGGGAGAGAACACAGATACGCAGTATTTT.

This clonotype qualifies as medium-sized. This chain uses TRBV7-3 with TRBJ2-1, with D perhaps assigned TRBD1 or TRBD2 (6 bases each). The CDR3 consists of 14 residues. Per the germline V gene, CDR1 is SGHTA and CDR2 is FQGTGA. Trimming removed 1 base from V and 5 bases from J, with 9 bases in between. The CDR3 reads CASSLNRGHNEQFF. The DNA for the CDR3 is TGTGCCAGCAGCTTAAACCGGGGGCACAATGAGCAGTTCTTC.

This clonotype has just a few counts. One base away lies a much larger clone, so this may be a sequencing read error. The chain links TRBV29-1 to TRBJ2-5, with D tentatively TRBD1 or TRBD2 (5 bases each). CDR3 length: 14 amino acids. The V gene's germline CDR1 is SQVTM and CDR2 ANQGSEA. This CDR3 reads CSAERGRNEETQYF. The CDR3 DNA reads TGCAGCGCTGAAAGGGGACGGAATGAAGAGACCCAGTACTTC. The entire variable domain, with the rest obtained from reference TRBV29-1 and TRBJ2-5, is as follows: SAVISQKPSRDICQRGTSLTIQCQVDSQVTMMFWYRQQPGQSLTLIATANQGSEATYESGFVIDKFPISRPNLTFSTLTVSNMSPEDSSIYLCSAERGRNEETQYFGPGTRLLVL.

This clonotype occurred once. The chain employs TRBV30 and TRBJ1-1; D is unclear. CDR3 length: 19 amino acids. Germline-derived CDR1 and CDR2 are GTSNPN and SVGIG (reference sequence). Trimming took off 5 bases at V and 0 bases at J, with 28 bases between the two ends. CDR3 sequence (DNA): TGTGCCTGGCTGGAGGCCGCCTTAAGGCCGGGGAAGATGAACACTGAAGCTTTCTTT. Translating it yields CAWLEAALRPGKMNTEAFF.

This clonotype is medium-sized by share. This rearrangement joins TRBV7-2 to TRBJ2-7, with D tentatively TRBD2 (5 bases). The CDR3 has 15 amino acids. Germline V gene data show CDR1 as SGHTA and CDR2 as FQGNSA. V was shortened by 3 bases and J by 6 bases, with 18 bases between the two germline ends. Written as DNA, the CDR3 is TGTGCCAGCAGCTTGGTTGGCGGGTTAATAGGCGAGCAGTACTTC. Protein product: CASSLVGGLIGEQYF.

This clonotype was seen ten or more times. One end of the junction fails to match germline, which may point to a read error. The chain recombines TRBV28 with TRBJ1-4, with D maybe TRBD1 (6 bases). CDR1 and CDR2 (germline): MDHEN, SYDVKM. The CDR3 length is 20 residues. CDR3 sequence: CASSLWPRQELFTTNEKLFF. The CDR3 DNA sequence: TGTGCCAGCAGTCTATGGCCTCGACAGGAACTCTTCACAACTAATGAAAAACTGTTTTTT.

This clonotype is classed as medium-sized. This chain connects TRBV15 to TRBJ2-2; D is uncertain. Germline assignment: CDR1 LNHNV and CDR2 YYDKDF (reference sequence). CDR3 length: 13 amino acids. V lost 3 bases and J lost 5, with 7 bases in between. CDR3 nucleotides: TGTGCCACCAGCAGCCTCAAAACCGGGGAGCTGTTTTTT. Translated, it gives CATSSLKTGELFF. Drawing the rest from reference TRBV15 and TRBJ2-2, the complete variable domain is DAMVIQNPRYQVTQFGKPVTLSCSQTLNHNVMYWYQQKSSQAPKLLFHYYDKDFNNEADTPDNFQSRRPNTSFCFLDIRSPGLGDTAMYLCATSSLKTGELFFGEGSRLTVL.

This clonotype is termed medium-sized. The V gene is TRBV12-3 or TRBV12-4, the J gene TRBJ2-7, with D perhaps TRBD1 (6 bases). Trimming took 8 bases from V and 0 from J, leaving 11 bases between them. CDR3 length: 13 residues. The CDR3 DNA reads TGTGCCAGCTCAGGGGCAGCCTCCTACGAGCAGTACTTC. It specifies CASSGAASYEQYF.

By share, this clonotype counts as medium-sized. V gene TRBV20-1 combines with J gene TRBJ2-5, with TRBD1 matching 7 bases. Trimming removed 0 bases from V and 5 bases from J; junction bases left unmatched: 9. The CDR3 totals 15 residues. Germline V CDR1 and CDR2: DFQATT, SNEGSKA (reference sequence). CDR3 sequence: CSAREPDRLAETQYF. CDR3 in DNA: TGCAGTGCTAGAGAACCGGACAGGTTGGCTGAGACCCAGTACTTC.